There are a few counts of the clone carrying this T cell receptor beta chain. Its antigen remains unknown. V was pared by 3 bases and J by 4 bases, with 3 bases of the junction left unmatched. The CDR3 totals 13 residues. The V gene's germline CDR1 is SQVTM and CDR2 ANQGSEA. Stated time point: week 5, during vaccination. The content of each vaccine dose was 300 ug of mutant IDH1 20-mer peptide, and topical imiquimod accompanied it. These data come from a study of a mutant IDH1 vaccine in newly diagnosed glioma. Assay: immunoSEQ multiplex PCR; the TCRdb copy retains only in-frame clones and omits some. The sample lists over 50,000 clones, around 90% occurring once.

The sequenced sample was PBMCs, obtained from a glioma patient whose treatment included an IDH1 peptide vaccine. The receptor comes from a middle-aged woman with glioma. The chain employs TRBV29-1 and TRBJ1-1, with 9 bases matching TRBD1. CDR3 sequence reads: CSVETDRGTEAFF. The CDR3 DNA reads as TGCAGCGTTGAGACGGACAGGGGCACTGAAGCTTTCTTT. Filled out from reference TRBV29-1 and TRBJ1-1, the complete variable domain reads SAVISQKPSRDICQRGTSLTIQCQVDSQVTMMFWYRQQPGQSLTLIATANQGSEATYESGFVIDKFPISRPNLTFSTLTVSNMSPEDSSIYLCSVETDRGTEAFFGQGTRLTVV.